Listed below are T cell receptor beta chains from one sample, sequenced in a study of blood T cell repertoires in COVID-19. Profiled with immunoSEQ multiplex PCR; TCRdb holds only in-frame clones, not every one. The sample holds 150,000 to 160,000 clones, around 84% seen once. Input material: peripheral blood. The receptors come from a woman aged 45-60 years with acute or convalescent COVID-19. Each CDR3 is given with its conserved first and last residue. The D gene is left open where the match is weak. Some rows mark clone size as missing; the rest say once, few, many or name a class of expanded clone.

v_call	j_call	d_call	clone_size	cdr3_aa	cdr3_nt
TRBV5-1	TRBJ1-1	TRBD1	NA	CASRRSGGTEAFF	TGCGCCAGCAGAAGGTCAGGGGGCACTGAAGCTTTCTTT
TRBV7-3	TRBJ1-1	NA	once	CASSPTGVNTEAFF	TGTGCCAGCAGCCCAACGGGTGTGAACACTGAAGCTTTCTTT
TRBV28	TRBJ2-7	TRBD1	NA	CASSLLGTGVRRQYF	TGTGCCAGCAGTTTACTGGGGACAGGGGTTAGGAGGCAGTACTTC
TRBV5-8	TRBJ1-3	TRBD1	NA	CASSPPNRGPGNTIYF	TGTGCCAGCAGCCCCCCCAACAGGGGGCCTGGAAACACCATATATTTT
TRBV11-3	TRBJ1-3	NA	NA	CASSPSGNTIYF	TGTGCCAGCAGCCCATCTGGAAACACCATATATTTT
TRBV27	TRBJ2-1	TRBD2	NA	CASSPPTLLAGERLEQFF	TGTGCCAGCAGTCCGCCTACTTTACTAGCGGGGGAAAGACTTGAGCAGTTCTTC
TRBV19	TRBJ2-1	TRBD2	NA	CASSLSGGVPYNEQFF	TGTGCCAGTAGCCTAAGCGGGGGGGTTCCCTACAATGAGCAGTTCTTC
TRBV7-2	TRBJ2-7	NA	NA	CASSPQGSSYEQYF	TGTGCCAGCAGCCCTCAGGGCAGCTCCTACGAGCAGTACTTC
TRBV6-5	TRBJ1-5	NA	NA	CASRPGTLNQPQHF	TGTGCCAGCAGGCCCGGGACATTGAATCAGCCCCAGCATTTT
TRBV6-6	TRBJ2-3	NA	NA	CASSYGDSTDTQYF	TGTGCCAGCAGTTACGGAGATAGCACAGATACGCAGTATTTT
TRBV9	TRBJ1-2	NA	NA	CASSVESAGRYGYTF	TGTGCCAGCAGCGTAGAGAGTGCGGGACGCTATGGCTACACCTTC
TRBV7-2	TRBJ1-1	NA	NA	CASLQSKSATEAFF	TGTGCCAGCCTCCAATCCAAGAGCGCCACTGAAGCTTTCTTT
TRBV2	TRBJ2-7	TRBD1	once	CASIETGDYEQYF	TGTGCCAGCATAGAAACAGGGGACTACGAGCAGTACTTC
TRBV19	TRBJ2-7	NA	NA	CASSMGRGFFDEQYF	TGTGCCAGTAGTATGGGCAGGGGCTTTTTCGACGAGCAGTACTTC
TRBV5-1	TRBJ2-1	NA	NA	CASSLVGSAYNEQFF	TGCGCCAGCAGCTTGGTCGGGAGCGCCTACAATGAGCAGTTCTTC
TRBV5-1	TRBJ1-1	NA	once	CASGTPMNTEAFF	TGCGCCAGCGGGACACCTATGAACACTGAAGCTTTCTTT
TRBV7-2	TRBJ2-7	TRBD2	NA	CASSLTSGTRPEQYF	TGTGCCAGCAGCCTGACTAGCGGAACCCGGCCCGAGCAGTACTTC
TRBV28	TRBJ2-3	NA	NA	CASTLSTGTDTQYF	TGTGCCAGCACCCTTTCAACAGGGACAGATACGCAGTATTTT
TRBV12-3/TRBV12-4	TRBJ1-5	NA	NA	CASSRNRNQPQHF	TGTGCCAGCTCCAGGAACCGCAATCAGCCCCAGCATTTT
TRBV18	TRBJ2-6	NA	NA	CASSPGRQAGANVLTF	TGTGCCAGCTCACCCGGCAGGCAGGCCGGGGCCAACGTCCTGACTTTC
TRBV5-1	TRBJ2-2	TRBD1	NA	CASTDRDSTTGELFF	TGCGCCAGCACCGACCGGGACAGCACGACCGGGGAGCTGTTTTTT
TRBV28	TRBJ2-1	TRBD1	NA	CASSSLDRVYNEQFF	TGTGCCAGCAGTTCCCTGGACAGGGTCTACAATGAGCAGTTCTTC
TRBV11-2	TRBJ1-5	NA	NA	CASSQGVRQPQHF	TGTGCCAGCAGCCAGGGCGTCCGTCAGCCCCAGCATTTT
TRBV5-4	TRBJ2-1	TRBD1	NA	CASRIDRGTTNEQFF	TGTGCCAGCAGGATCGACAGGGGCACGACCAATGAGCAGTTCTTC
TRBV5-3	TRBJ2-4	TRBD1	NA	CARSFWTGGNIQYF	TGTGCCAGAAGCTTCTGGACAGGGGGAAACATTCAGTACTTC
TRBV27	TRBJ2-7	TRBD2	NA	CASSSSGGVPEQYF	TGTGCCAGCAGTTCTAGCGGGGGGGTCCCCGAGCAGTACTTC
TRBV19	TRBJ2-6	NA	once	CASSIQTGSGANVLTF	TGTGCCAGTAGTATACAGACTGGCTCTGGGGCCAACGTCCTGACTTTC
TRBV20-1	TRBJ1-3	NA	NA	CSASFVNSGNTIYF	TGCAGTGCTAGTTTCGTAAACTCTGGAAACACCATATATTTT
TRBV18	TRBJ1-2	NA	NA	CASSPVGSRQLHYGYTF	TGTGCCAGCTCACCCGTGGGATCCAGACAGCTCCACTATGGCTACACCTTC
TRBV28	TRBJ2-7	NA	NA	CASSSNYYEQYF	TGTGCCAGCAGTTCAAACTACTACGAGCAGTACTTC
TRBV7-3	TRBJ1-1	TRBD1	once	CASSSGTGGEAFF	TGTGCCAGCAGCAGCGGGACAGGAGGTGAAGCTTTCTTT
TRBV5-5	TRBJ1-1	NA	NA	CASTQGSEAFF	TGTGCCAGCACCCAGGGATCTGAAGCTTTCTTT